This T cell receptor beta chain is from a study of blood T cell repertoires in COVID-19. At the level of the study: Samples of COVID-19 (acute and convalescent) were obtained from the United States, Italy and Spain. PBMCs, B-cell-depleted T cells, or T cells were the source of the cDNA or gDNA that made up the material.

Per the authors' pipeline: Counts of nucleated cells, estimated from reference gene primer amplification, were obtained. The repertoire was sequenced with immunoSEQ multiplex PCR; TCRdb's copy has only in-frame clones and lacks some. V, J and clone size are those of that table, while D and trimming were read from the DNA. The data show approximately 240,000 clones, around 80% seen once. Germline V lookup: CDR1 MDHEN, CDR2 SYDVKM. CDR3 length: 13 amino acids. V trimming: 6 bases; J trimming: 6 bases; junction bases outside the gene matches: 6. The material sequenced was peripheral blood. V is TRBV28 and J is TRBJ1-2; TRBD1 aligns across 8 bases. This TCR was sampled from a woman aged 40 to 50 with active or convalescent COVID-19. The CDR3 sequence: CASRKQGADGYTF. The CDR3 DNA sequence: TGTGCCAGCAGAAAGCAGGGGGCCGATGGCTACACCTTC.